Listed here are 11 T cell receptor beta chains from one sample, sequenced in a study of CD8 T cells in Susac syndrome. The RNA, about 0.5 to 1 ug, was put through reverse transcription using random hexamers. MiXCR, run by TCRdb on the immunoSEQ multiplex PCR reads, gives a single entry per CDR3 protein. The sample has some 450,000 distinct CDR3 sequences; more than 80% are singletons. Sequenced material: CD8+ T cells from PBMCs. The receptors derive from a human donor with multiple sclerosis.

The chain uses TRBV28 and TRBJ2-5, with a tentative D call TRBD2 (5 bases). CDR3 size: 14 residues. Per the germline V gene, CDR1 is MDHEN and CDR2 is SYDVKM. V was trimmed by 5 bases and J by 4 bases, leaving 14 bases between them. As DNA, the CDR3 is TGTGCCAGCAGTCCAGAGGGAGTGGGAGAGACCCAGTACTTC. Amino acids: CASSPEGVGETQYF. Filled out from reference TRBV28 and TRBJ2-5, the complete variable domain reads DVKVTQSSRYLVKRTGEKVFLECVQDMDHENMFWYRQDPGLGLRLIYFSYDVKMKEKGDIPEGYSVSREKKERFSLILESASTNQTSMYLCASSPEGVGETQYFGPGTRLLVL.

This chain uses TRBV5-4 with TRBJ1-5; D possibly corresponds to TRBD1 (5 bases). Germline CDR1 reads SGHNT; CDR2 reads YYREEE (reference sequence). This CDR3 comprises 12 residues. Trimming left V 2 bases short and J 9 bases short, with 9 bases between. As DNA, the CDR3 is TGTGCCAGCAGCTTTGGCGGGGGGCCCCAGCATTTT. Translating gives CASSFGGGPQHF.

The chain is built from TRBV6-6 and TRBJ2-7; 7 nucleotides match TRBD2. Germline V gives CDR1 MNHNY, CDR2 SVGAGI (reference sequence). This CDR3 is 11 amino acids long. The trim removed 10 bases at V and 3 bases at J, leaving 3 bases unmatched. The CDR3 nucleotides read TGTGCCACCTGGGGGGGCTACGAGCAGTACTTC. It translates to CATWGGYEQYF.

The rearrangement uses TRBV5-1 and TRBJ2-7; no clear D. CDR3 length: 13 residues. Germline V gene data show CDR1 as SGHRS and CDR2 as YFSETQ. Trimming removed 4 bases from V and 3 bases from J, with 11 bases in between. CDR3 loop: CASSPRRNYEQYF. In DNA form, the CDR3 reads TGCGCCAGCAGCCCCCGTAGGAACTACGAGCAGTACTTC.

CDR3 sequence reads: CASSRTNAYGYTF. The CDR3 nucleotides read TGTGCCAGTAGTAGGACCAACGCTTATGGCTACACCTTC. The chain recombines TRBV27 with TRBJ1-2, with D uncertain. V dropped 9 bases and J dropped 5 bases, with 16 bases sitting between them. The V gene's germline CDR1 is MNHEY and CDR2 SMNVEV (reference sequence). The CDR3 sequence is 13 residues long.

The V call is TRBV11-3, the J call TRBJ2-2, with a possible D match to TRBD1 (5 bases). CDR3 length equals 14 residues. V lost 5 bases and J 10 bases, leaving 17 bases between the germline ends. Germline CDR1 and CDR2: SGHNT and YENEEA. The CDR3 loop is CASSPPDGAEELFF. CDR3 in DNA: TGTGCCAGCAGCCCCCCTGATGGGGCCGAGGAGCTGTTTTTT.

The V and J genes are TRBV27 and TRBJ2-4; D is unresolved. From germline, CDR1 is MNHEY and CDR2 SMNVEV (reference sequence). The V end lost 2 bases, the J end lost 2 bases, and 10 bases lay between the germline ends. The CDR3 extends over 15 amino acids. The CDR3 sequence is CASSLVPQSKNIQYF. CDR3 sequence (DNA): TGTGCCAGCAGTTTAGTCCCGCAATCCAAAAACATTCAGTACTTC.

The CDR3 bases are TGCGCCAGCAGCCAAGAGATAGTTGGTCTGGATTCACCCCTCCACTTT. Translation gives CASSQEIVGLDSPLHF. The V call is TRBV4-1, the J call TRBJ1-6, with unresolved D. This CDR3 has 16 amino acids. The V end was cut by 0 bases, the J end by 8 bases, with 14 bases between. Germline CDR1 and CDR2: MGHRA and YSYEKL.

The DNA of the CDR3 is TGTGCCAGCAGTCCAATGACAGGGCGCGCCTATGGCTACACCTTC. Translated, it gives CASSPMTGRAYGYTF. The J gene is TRBJ1-2, the V gene TRBV28, with 7 bases matching TRBD1. Germline V CDR1 and CDR2: MDHEN, SYDVKM. V shed 5 bases, J shed 4 bases, and the junction held 10 bases outside the gene matches. The CDR3 extends over 15 amino acids.

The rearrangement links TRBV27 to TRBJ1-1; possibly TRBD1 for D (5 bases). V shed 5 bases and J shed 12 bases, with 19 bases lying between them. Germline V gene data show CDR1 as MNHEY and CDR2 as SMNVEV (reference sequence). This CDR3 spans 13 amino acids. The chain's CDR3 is CASSTYDKGRTFF. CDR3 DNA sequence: TGTGCCAGCAGTACCTACGACAAGGGGCGGACTTTCTTT.

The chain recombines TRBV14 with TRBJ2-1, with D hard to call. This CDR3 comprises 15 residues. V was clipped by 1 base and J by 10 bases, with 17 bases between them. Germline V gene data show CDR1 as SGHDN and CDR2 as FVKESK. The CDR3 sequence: CASSQVSPRQGEQFF. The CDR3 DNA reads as TGTGCCAGCAGCCAAGTATCACCCCGTCAAGGCGAGCAGTTCTTC.